This TCR beta chain appears in the sequencing data of a study of T-cell reconstitution after alpha-beta-depleted transplantation in children. The germline V gene encodes CDR1 SGHVT and CDR2 SQSDAQ. V shed 4 bases, J shed 1 base, and the junction held 9 bases outside the gene matches. The CDR3 is 18 amino acids. Unique molecular identifiers were built into the TCRbeta library. TCRdb independently ran MiXCR on the PCR reads; one entry per CDR3 protein. The data hold 250,000 to 350,000 distinct CDR3 sequences, with about a tenth observed a single time. The input for sequencing was PBMCs from the stem cell graft donor, taken from the stem cell graft. This receptor was taken from a human donor who donated a stem cell graft to a child with SCID. This chain connects TRBV7-4 to TRBJ1-5; 11 bases agree with TRBD1. The CDR3 nucleotides read TGTGCCAGCAGCTATATCCCGGGACAGGGGGACAGCAATCAGCCCCAGCATTTT. Protein product: CASSYIPGQGDSNQPQHF.